The entry below describes one T cell receptor beta chain. As yet, its antigen is unknown. This record comes from a study of cytomegalovirus exposure and HLA in healthy donors. The study's findings and limits: The HLA-A and HLA-B alleles of most subjects were reportedly predicted accurately from TCR beta sequences. Later work showed greater clonal expansion in HLA-associated TCR beta chains than in equally common others. HLA allele associations emerged for 17,000 or so TCR beta sequences in a later analysis, at 0.05 false discovery rate.

Primers: 60 Vbeta forward and 13 Jbeta reverse. In the original analysis: A follow-up analysis tallied about 88 million unique TCR beta chains, roughly 11 million shared. Assay: immunoSEQ multiplex PCR; the TCRdb copy retains only in-frame clones and omits some. Clonal size and the V and J genes are those of that table, whereas D and trimming came from the DNA. This table lists roughly 220,000 clones. The sequence was collected from a girl aged 2 to 9 in good health and CMV-seropositive. Sequencing used PBMCs.

CDR3 amino acids: CASSEVPSVGYTF. CDR3 in DNA: TGTGCCAGCAGTGAAGTGCCTTCAGTAGGCTACACCTTC. This chain joins TRBV6-1 and TRBJ1-2; D is ambiguous. This CDR3 has 13 amino acids. CDR1 and CDR2 from the germline V gene are MNHNS and SASEGT. Trimming shortened V by 1 base and J by 8 bases, and 11 bases separated the two germline ends.